This T cell receptor (beta chain) stems from a study of blood T cell repertoires in COVID-19. Study-wide context: PBMCs, B-cell-depleted T cells, or T cells were the source of the cDNA or gDNA that made up the material.

In the original processing: Amplifying reference gene primers gave estimates of nucleated cell counts. TCRdb's copy holds only in-frame clones and misses some; the assay was immunoSEQ multiplex PCR. The DNA gave D and trimming, while V, J and clone size come from that table. The repertoire holds under 300,000 clones, with 75% to 85% as singletons. The sample consisted of peripheral blood. The TCR originated in a woman in her sixties with active or convalescent COVID-19.

The CDR3 bases are TGCGCCAGCAGCCAGCCCGCACGTGACAGAAACTATGGCTACACCTTC. This translates into CASSQPARDRNYGYTF. The chain recombines TRBV4-1 with TRBJ1-2, with D maybe TRBD1 (5 bases). The V gene's germline CDR1 is MGHRA and CDR2 YSYEKL. The CDR3 totals 16 residues. Trimming shortened V by 3 bases and J by 2 bases, and 16 bases separated the two germline ends.